This T cell receptor beta chain was captured by sequencing in a study of prognosis after radiotherapy for stage I lung cancer. Using two-round multiplex PCR, the authors amplified TCR beta CDR3 from genomic DNA. Individual primers that were specific to each TRBV and TRBJ gene served in first-round PCR. Second-round PCR employed universal primers. TCRdb re-called the multiplex PCR reads through MiXCR, storing one row per CDR3 protein. The table has tens of thousands of distinct CDR3 sequences, 40% to 60% seen once. The germline V gene encodes CDR1 SEHNR and CDR2 FQNEAQ (reference sequence). V was pared by 5 bases and J by 4 bases, with 20 bases between. The CDR3 runs to 16 residues. Many counts were recorded for this clonotype.

The sample was PBMCs, taken before or after stereotactic body radiation therapy (not recorded which). The TCR originated in a donor over 45 with non-small cell lung cancer. V and J are TRBV7-9 and TRBJ1-1; D remains ambiguous. This chain's CDR3 is CASSPGGMGFGTEAFF. CDR3 coding DNA: TGTGCCAGCAGCCCCGGAGGTATGGGCTTTGGCACTGAAGCTTTCTTT.